This T cell receptor (beta chain) was sequenced in a study of cytomegalovirus exposure and HLA in healthy donors. V trimming: 1 base; J trimming: 3 bases; junction bases outside the gene matches: 3. This CDR3 is 14 amino acids long. Germline V gives CDR1 SGHTA, CDR2 FQGNSA. As to this clone: Its antigen is undetermined.

Profiled with immunoSEQ multiplex PCR; TCRdb holds only in-frame clones, not every one. This table holds 130,000 to 150,000 clones, roughly 89% found once. Points from the study as a whole: Rarity marked most TCR sequences, yet some public TCRs occurred in many donors. A classifier reportedly called cytomegalovirus status with high sensitivity and specificity.

The sequenced sample consisted of PBMCs. The chain uses TRBV7-2 and TRBJ2-7; 7 bases are a match to TRBD2. The clonotype originates from a woman in her late teens or twenties in good health and CMV-seropositive. The CDR3, as DNA: TGTGCCAGCAGCTTAGGGCTAGCGGTCTACGAGCAGTACTTC. Its protein product is CASSLGLAVYEQYF.